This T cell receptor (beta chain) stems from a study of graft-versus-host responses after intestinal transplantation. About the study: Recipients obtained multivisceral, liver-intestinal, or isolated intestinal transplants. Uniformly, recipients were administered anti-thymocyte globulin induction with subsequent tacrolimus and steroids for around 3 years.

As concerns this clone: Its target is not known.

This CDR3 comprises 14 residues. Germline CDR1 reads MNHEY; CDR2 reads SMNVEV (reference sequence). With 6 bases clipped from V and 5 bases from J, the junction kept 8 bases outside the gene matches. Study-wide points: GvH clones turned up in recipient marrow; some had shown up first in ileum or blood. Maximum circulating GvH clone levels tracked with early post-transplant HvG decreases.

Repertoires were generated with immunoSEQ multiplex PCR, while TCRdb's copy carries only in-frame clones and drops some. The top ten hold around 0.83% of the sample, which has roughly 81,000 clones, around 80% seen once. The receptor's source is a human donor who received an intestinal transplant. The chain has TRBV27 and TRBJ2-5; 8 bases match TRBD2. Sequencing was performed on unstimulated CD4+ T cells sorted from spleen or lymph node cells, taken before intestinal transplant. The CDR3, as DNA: TGTGCCAGCAGCACACAGACGGGGGGGGAGACCCAGTACTTC. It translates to CASSTQTGGETQYF.